This TCR beta chain was captured in a study of graft-versus-host responses after intestinal transplantation. For the study at large: Each of the recipients got a multivisceral, liver-intestinal, or isolated intestinal transplant. Study-wide points: Allograft clonal ratios (graft-versus-host to host-versus-graft) were high in patients who had graft-donor T cell macrochimerism. GvH clones were identified in recipient marrow, with some first appearing in ileum or blood.

This table comes from immunoSEQ multiplex PCR, and its TCRdb copy is limited to in-frame clones, with some not included. The sample comprises 95,000 to 110,000 clones, less than 90% of which are singletons, and 0.7% to 0.9% rests with the top ten. As concerns this clone: Its specificity is not known.

CDR3 size: 16 residues. Trimming stripped 5 bases from V and 3 bases from J, with 19 bases between. Germline CDR1 and CDR2: SGHTA and FQGNSA. The sample was unstimulated CD4+ T cells sorted from spleen or lymph node cells, taken before intestinal transplant. The chain recombines TRBV7-2 with TRBJ1-1; weak D call: TRBD1 (6 bases). The source of this sequence is a human donor who received an intestinal transplant. For the CDR3, the DNA is TGTGCCAGCAGCCCTCAGGTGGGGGGCAGGGACACTGAAGCTTTCTTT. Amino acid sequence: CASSPQVGGRDTEAFF.